One T cell receptor (beta chain) is described in this entry. The source of the sample is a study of blood T cell repertoires in COVID-19. Overall study: The United States, Italy and Spain were the sources of the acute and convalescent COVID-19 samples. Sources were T cells, B-cell-depleted T cells, or PBMCs; the material itself was cDNA or gDNA.

Per the germline V gene, CDR1 is MNHEY and CDR2 is SMNVEV (reference sequence). V lost 6 bases, J lost 8 bases, and 15 bases stayed unmatched. The CDR3 sequence is 16 residues long. In the authors' workflow: Estimates of nucleated cell counts were drawn from the amplification of reference gene primers. The assay was immunoSEQ multiplex PCR, and TCRdb's table has in-frame clones only and misses some. That table supplies the V and J calls and clone size; D and trimming were determined from the DNA. The sample includes roughly 97,000 clones, approximately 80% of them seen just once. Specimen: peripheral blood. The gene calls are TRBV27 and TRBJ1-2; the match to TRBD1 covers 10 bases. The sequence was obtained from a man aged 70-80 years with acute or convalescent COVID-19. CDR3 in DNA: TGTGCCAGCAGGGACCCGGGACAGGGGAAGGCCGGCGGCTACACCTTC. Translating it yields CASRDPGQGKAGGYTF.